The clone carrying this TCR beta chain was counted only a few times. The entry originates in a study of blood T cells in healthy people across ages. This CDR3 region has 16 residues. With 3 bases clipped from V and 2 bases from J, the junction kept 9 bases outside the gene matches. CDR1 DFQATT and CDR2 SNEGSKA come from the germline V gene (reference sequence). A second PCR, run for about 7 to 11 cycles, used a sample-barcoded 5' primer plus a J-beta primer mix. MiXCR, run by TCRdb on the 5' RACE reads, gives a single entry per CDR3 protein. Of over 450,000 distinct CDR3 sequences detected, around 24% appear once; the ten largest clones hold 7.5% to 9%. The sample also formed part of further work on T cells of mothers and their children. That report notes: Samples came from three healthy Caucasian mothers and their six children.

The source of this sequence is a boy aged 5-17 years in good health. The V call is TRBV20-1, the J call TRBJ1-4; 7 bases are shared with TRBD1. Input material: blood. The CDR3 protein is CSARDRGPVTNEKLFF. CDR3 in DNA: TGCAGTGCTAGGGATAGGGGGCCCGTGACTAATGAAAAACTGTTTTTT.